This T cell receptor beta chain was found in a study of STAT5B mutations in CD4+ large granular lymphocyte leukemia. Germline assignment: CDR1 MNHEY and CDR2 SVGAGI. The CDR3 sequence is 13 residues long. V lost 8 bases to trimming and J lost 7 bases, with 12 bases between them. Some clones are missing from TCRdb's copy, which holds only in-frame ones; the method was immunoSEQ multiplex PCR. The table shows about 38,000 clones, with about 80% occurring only once. The sequenced sample consisted of CD4+ T cells from blood buffy coats. This receptor was identified in a human donor in good health. The V and J genes are TRBV6-5 and TRBJ1-6, with D unresolved. The CDR3 DNA sequence: TGTGCCAGCGGACCCCGAGGGAATTCACCCCTCCACTTT. It specifies CASGPRGNSPLHF.